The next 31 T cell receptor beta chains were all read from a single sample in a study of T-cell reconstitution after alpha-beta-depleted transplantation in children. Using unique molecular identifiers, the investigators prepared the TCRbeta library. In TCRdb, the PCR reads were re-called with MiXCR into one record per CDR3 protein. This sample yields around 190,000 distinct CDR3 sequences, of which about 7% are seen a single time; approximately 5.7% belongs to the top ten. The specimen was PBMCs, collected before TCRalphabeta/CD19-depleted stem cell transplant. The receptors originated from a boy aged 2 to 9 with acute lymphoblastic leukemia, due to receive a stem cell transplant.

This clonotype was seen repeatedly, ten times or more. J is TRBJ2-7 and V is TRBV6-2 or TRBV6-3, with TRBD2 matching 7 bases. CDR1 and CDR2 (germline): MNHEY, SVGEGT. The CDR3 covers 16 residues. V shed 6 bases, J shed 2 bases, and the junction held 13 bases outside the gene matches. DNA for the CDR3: TGTGCCAGCAGCTACCCCCCTGGCGGGAGAACCTACGAGCAGTACTTC. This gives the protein CASSYPPGGRTYEQYF.

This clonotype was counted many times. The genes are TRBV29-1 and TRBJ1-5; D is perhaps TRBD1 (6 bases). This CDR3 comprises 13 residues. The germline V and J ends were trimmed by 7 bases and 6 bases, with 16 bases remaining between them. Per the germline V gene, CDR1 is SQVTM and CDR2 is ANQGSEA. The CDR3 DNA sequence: TGCAGCGCTGCCTACAGGGAGGGTCAGCCCCAGCATTTT. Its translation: CSAAYREGQPQHF.

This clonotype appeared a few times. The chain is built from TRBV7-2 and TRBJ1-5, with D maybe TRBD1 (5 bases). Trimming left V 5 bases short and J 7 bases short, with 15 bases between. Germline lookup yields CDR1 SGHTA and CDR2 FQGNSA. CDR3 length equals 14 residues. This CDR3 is CASSPGKRGQPQHF. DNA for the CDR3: TGTGCCAGCAGCCCGGGAAAGCGGGGCCAGCCCCAGCATTTT.

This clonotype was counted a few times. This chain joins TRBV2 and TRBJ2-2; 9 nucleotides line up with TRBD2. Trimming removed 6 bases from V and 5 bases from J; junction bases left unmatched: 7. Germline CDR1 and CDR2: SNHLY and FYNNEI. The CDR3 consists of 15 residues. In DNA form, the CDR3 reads TGTGCCAGCAGGATTCTAGCGGGATATACCGGGGAGCTGTTTTTT. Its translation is CASRILAGYTGELFF.

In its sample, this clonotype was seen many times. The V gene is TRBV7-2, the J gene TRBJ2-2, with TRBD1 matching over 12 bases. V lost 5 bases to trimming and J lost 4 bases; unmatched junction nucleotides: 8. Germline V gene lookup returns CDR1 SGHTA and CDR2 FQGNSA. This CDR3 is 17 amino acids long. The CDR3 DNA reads TGTGCCAGCAGCCTCGCCGGGACAGGGGGCATCACCGGGGAGCTGTTTTTT. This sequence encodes CASSLAGTGGITGELFF.

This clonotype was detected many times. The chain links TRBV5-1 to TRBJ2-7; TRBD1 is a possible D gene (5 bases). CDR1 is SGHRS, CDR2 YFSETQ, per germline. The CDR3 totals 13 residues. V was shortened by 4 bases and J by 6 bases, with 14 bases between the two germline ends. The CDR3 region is CASSQRGMAEQYF. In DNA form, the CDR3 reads TGCGCCAGCAGCCAAAGGGGAATGGCCGAGCAGTACTTC.

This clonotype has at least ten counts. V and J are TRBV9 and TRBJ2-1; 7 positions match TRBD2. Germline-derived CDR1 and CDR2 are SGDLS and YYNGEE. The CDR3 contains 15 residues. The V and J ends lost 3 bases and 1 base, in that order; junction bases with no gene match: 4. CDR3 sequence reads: CASSAGGSSYNEQFF. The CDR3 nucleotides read TGTGCCAGCAGCGCAGGCGGGAGTTCCTACAATGAGCAGTTCTTC. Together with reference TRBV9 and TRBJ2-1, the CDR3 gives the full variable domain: DSGVTQTPKHLITATGQRVTLRCSPRSGDLSVYWYQQSLDQGLQFLIQYYNGEERAKGNILERFSAQQFPDLHSELNLSSLELGDSALYFCASSAGGSSYNEQFFGPGTRLTVL.

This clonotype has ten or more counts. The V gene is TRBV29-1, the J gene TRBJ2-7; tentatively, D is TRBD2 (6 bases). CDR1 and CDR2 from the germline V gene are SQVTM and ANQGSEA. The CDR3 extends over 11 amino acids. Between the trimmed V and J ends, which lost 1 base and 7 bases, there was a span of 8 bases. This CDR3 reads CSVEGGREQYF. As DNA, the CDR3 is TGCAGCGTTGAAGGGGGGAGGGAGCAGTACTTC.

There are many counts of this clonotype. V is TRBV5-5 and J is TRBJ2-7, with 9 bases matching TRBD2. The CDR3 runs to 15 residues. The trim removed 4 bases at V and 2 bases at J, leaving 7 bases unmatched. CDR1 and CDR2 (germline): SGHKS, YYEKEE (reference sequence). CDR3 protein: CASSLLAGFAYEQYF. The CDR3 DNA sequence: TGTGCCAGCAGCCTTCTAGCGGGATTTGCCTACGAGCAGTACTTC.

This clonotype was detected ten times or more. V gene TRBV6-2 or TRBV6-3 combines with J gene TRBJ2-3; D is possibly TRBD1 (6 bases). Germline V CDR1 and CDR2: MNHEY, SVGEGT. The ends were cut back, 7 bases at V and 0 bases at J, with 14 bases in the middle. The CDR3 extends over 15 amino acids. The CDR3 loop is CASNLNRASTDTQYF. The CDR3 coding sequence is TGTGCCAGCAACCTGAACAGGGCTAGCACAGATACGCAGTATTTT.

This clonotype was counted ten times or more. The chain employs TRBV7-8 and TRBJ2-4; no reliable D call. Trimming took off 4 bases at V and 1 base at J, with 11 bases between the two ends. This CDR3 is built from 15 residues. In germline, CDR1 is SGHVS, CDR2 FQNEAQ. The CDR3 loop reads CASSSRPSAKNIQYF. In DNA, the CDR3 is TGTGCCAGCAGCTCCCGACCCTCTGCCAAAAACATTCAGTACTTC.

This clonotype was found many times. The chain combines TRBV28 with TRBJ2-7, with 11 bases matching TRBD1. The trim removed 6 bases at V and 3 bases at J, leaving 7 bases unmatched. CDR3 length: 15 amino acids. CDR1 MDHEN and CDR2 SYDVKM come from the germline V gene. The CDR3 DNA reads TGTGCCAGCAGCCCCCCCGGGACAGGGGGCTACGAGCAGTACTTC. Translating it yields CASSPPGTGGYEQYF.

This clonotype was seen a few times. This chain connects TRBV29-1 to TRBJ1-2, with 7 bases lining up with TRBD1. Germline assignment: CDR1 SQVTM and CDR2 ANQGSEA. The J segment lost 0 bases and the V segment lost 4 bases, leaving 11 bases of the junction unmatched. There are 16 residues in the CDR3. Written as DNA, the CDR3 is TGCAGCGTTGGTGGAGGCAGGGGGGGGGCTAACTATGGCTACACCTTC. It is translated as CSVGGGRGGANYGYTF.

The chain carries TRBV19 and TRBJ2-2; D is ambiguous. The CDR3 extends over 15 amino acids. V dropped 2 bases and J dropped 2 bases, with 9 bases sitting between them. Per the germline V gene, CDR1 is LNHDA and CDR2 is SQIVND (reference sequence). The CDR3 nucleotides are TGTGCCAGTAGTATATCCTGGCACAACACCGGGGAGCTGTTTTTT. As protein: CASSISWHNTGELFF.

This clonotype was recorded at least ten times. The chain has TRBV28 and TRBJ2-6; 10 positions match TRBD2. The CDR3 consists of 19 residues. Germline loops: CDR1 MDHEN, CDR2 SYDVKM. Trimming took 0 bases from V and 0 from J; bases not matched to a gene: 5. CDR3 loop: CASSLWLAGEVSGANVLTF. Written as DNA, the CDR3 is TGTGCCAGCAGTTTATGGCTAGCGGGAGAGGTCTCTGGGGCCAACGTCCTGACTTTC.

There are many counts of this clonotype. CDR3 sequence (DNA): TGTGCCAGCAGCCCGACGGGACAGGGCTCCTACGAGCAGTACTTC. Residues: CASSPTGQGSYEQYF. The chain is built from TRBV28 and TRBJ2-7; 9 positions match TRBD1. The trim removed 6 bases at V and 0 bases at J, leaving 6 bases unmatched. This CDR3 has 15 residues. The germline CDR1 and CDR2 sequences are MDHEN and SYDVKM.

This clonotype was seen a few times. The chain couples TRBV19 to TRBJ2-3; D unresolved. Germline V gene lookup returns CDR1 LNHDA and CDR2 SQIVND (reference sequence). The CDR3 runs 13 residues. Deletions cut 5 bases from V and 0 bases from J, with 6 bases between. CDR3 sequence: CASSPASTDTQYF. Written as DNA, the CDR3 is TGTGCCAGTAGTCCGGCCAGCACAGATACGCAGTATTTT.

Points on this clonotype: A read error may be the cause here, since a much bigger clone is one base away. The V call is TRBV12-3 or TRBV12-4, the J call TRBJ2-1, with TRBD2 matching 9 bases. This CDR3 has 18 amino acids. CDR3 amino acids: CTSSLYLAGGPEYNEQFF. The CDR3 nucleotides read TGTACCAGCAGTTTATACCTCGCGGGAGGGCCCGAATACAATGAGCAGTTCTTC.

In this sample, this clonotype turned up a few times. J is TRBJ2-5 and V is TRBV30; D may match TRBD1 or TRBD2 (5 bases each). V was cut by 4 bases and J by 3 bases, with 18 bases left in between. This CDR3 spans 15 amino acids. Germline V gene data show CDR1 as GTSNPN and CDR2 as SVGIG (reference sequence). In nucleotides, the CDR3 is TGTGCCTGGACGCTTGGGGGTAGTTTAGAAGAGACCCAGTACTTC. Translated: CAWTLGGSLEETQYF.

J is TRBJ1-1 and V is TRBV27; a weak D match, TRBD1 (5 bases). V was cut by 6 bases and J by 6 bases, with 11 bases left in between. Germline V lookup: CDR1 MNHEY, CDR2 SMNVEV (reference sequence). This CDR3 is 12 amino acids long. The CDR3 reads CASSPGRSEAFF. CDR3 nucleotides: TGTGCCAGCAGCCCAGGGCGTTCTGAAGCTTTCTTT.

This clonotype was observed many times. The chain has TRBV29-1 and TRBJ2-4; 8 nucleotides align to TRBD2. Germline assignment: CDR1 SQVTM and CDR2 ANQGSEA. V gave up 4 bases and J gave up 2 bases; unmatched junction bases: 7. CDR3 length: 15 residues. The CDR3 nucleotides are TGCAGCGTTGTCTCGTTAGCGGGAACCAAAAACATTCAGTACTTC. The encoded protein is CSVVSLAGTKNIQYF.

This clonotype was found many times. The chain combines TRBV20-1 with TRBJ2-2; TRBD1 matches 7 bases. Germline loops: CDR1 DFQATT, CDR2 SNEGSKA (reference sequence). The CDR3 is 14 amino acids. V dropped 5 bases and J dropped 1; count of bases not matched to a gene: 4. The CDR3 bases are TGCAGTGCTCCCCGGACAGGGAACACCGGGGAGCTGTTTTTT. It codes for CSAPRTGNTGELFF.

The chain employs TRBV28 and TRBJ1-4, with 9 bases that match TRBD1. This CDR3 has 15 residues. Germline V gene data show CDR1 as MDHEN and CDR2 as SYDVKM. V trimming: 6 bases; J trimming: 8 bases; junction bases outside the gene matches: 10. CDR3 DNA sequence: TGTGCCAGCAGCCTACCCGGGACAGGGACCGAAAAACTGTTTTTT. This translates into CASSLPGTGTEKLFF.

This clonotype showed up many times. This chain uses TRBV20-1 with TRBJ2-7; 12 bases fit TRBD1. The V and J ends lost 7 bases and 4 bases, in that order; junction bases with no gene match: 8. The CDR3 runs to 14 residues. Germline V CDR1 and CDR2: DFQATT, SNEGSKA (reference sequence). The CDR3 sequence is CSGRVGQGAYEQYF. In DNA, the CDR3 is TGCAGTGGCCGGGTGGGACAGGGGGCATACGAGCAGTACTTC.

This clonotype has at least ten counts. CDR3 region: CASSSPRTDKYNEQFF. CDR3 nucleotide sequence: TGTGCCAGCAGTTCCCCCCGGACCGATAAGTACAATGAGCAGTTCTTC. The J gene is TRBJ2-1, the V gene TRBV6-2 or TRBV6-3; D is unclear. V lost 4 bases, J lost 4 bases, and 17 bases lay in between. CDR1 is MNHEY, CDR2 SVGEGT, per germline. The CDR3 runs to 16 residues.

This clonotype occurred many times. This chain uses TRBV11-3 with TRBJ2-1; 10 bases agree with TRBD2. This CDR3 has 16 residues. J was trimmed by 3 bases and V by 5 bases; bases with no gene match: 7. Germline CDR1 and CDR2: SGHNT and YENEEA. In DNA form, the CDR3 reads TGTGCCAGCAGCCCCCGTTCTAGCGGGAGCTACAATGAGCAGTTCTTC. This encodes CASSPRSSGSYNEQFF.

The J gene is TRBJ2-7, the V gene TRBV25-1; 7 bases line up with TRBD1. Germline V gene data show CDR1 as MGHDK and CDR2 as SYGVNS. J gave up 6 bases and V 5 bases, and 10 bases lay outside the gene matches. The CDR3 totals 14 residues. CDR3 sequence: CASSRTGHLAEQYF. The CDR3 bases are TGTGCCAGCAGTAGGACAGGTCACCTAGCCGAGCAGTACTTC.

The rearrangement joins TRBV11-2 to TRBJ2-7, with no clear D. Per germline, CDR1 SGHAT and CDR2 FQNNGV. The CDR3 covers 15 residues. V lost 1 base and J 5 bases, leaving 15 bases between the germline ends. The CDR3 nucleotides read TGTGCCAGCAGCTTAGGTCGGCTGTCGGATAACGAGCAGTACTTC. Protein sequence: CASSLGRLSDNEQYF. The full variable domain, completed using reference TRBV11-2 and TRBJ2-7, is EAGVAQSPRYKIIEKRQSVAFWCNPISGHATLYWYQQILGQGPKLLIQFQNNGVVDDSQLPKDRFSAERLKGVDSTLKIQPAKLEDSAVYLCASSLGRLSDNEQYFGPGTRLTVT.

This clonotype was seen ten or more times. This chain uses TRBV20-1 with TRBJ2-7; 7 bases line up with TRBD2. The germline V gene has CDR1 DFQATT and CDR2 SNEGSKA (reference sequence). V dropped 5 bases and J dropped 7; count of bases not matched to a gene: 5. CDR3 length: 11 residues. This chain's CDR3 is CSAGGDWEQYF. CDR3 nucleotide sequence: TGCAGTGCTGGGGGGGACTGGGAGCAGTACTTC.

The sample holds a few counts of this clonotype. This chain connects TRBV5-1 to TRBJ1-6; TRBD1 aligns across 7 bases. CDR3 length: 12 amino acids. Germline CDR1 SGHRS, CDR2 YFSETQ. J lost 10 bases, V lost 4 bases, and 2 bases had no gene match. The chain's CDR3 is CASSTGDSPLHF. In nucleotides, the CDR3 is TGCGCCAGCAGCACAGGGGACTCACCCCTCCACTTT. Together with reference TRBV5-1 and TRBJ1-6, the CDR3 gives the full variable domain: KAGVTQTPRYLIKTRGQQVTLSCSPISGHRSVSWYQQTPGQGLQFLFEYFSETQRNKGNFPGRFSGRQFSNSRSEMNVSTLELGDSALYLCASSTGDSPLHFGNGTRLTVT.

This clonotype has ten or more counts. CDR3: CSVYPGAWQETQYF. The CDR3 DNA follows: TGCAGCGTTTACCCGGGGGCGTGGCAAGAGACCCAGTACTTC. This chain links TRBV29-1 with TRBJ2-5; tentatively, D is TRBD1 or TRBD2 (6 bases each). Trimming cost V 5 bases and J 2 bases, with 15 bases left between them. There are 14 residues in the CDR3. The germline gives CDR1 SQVTM, CDR2 ANQGSEA.